This TCR beta chain was found in a study of tumor-infiltrating lymphocytes in primary liver carcinoma. Reverse transcription of approximately 500 ng total RNA with a constant-region primer produced TCR beta cDNA. Modified slightly, ARM-PCR produced TCR beta libraries over three nested multiplex PCR rounds. TRBV1-TRBV30 forward primers and a C-beta reverse primer were used in the first two PCR rounds, which each ran for about 11 cycles. A single record per CDR3 protein comes from TCRdb applying MiXCR to the multiplex PCR reads. In the table there are 99,000 or so distinct CDR3 sequences, roughly four fifths of which are singletons. The CDR3 sequence is 17 residues long. The J segment lost 5 bases and the V segment lost 4 bases, leaving 9 bases of the junction unmatched. Germline V gene sequence: CDR1 SGHKS, CDR2 YYEKEE (reference sequence). In its sample, this clonotype was seen many times. Unsorted bulk tissue, roughly 19-33 mg of it, served as the source for co-extraction of RNA and DNA. Surgical resection was the treatment these patients received for primary liver carcinoma.

The rearrangement uses TRBV5-5 and TRBJ2-3; TRBD2 matches 14 bases. This receptor was obtained from a middle-aged man with primary liver carcinoma and hepatitis B virus infection. The sample consisted of liver tumor tissue from sampling region 3. Subset defined: tumor region T3, left-lateral pole. CDR3 in amino acids: CASSPTGTSGSGDTQYF. The CDR3 DNA reads TGTGCCAGCAGCCCGACCGGGACTAGCGGGAGTGGAGATACGCAGTATTTT.